This T cell receptor beta chain was retrieved from a study of blood T cell repertoires in COVID-19. Overall study: Material from acute and convalescent COVID-19 was sourced from the United States, Italy and Spain.

How the authors handled the data: The authors estimated nucleated cell counts from reference gene primer amplification. Only in-frame clones appear in the TCRdb table, and some are missing; sequencing was by immunoSEQ multiplex PCR. V, J and clone size derive from that table, while D and trimming were established from the DNA sequence. The repertoire has roughly 200,000 clones, around 84% of them found once; the top ten carry approximately 10%. With 7 bases clipped from V and 7 bases from J, the junction kept 9 bases outside the gene matches. The CDR3 is 13 residues long. The germline gives CDR1 SGHTA, CDR2 FQGNSA.

The rearrangement uses TRBV7-2 and TRBJ2-7; 8 bases align to TRBD2. The sequencing sample was made of peripheral blood. This TCR came from a woman older than 75 with COVID-19, enrolled during active disease. The CDR3 loop reads CASMTGGAGEQYF. The CDR3, as DNA: TGTGCCAGCATGACCGGGGGGGCTGGTGAGCAGTACTTC.